The 27 T cell receptor beta chains listed next were all sequenced from one sample in a study of identical twins. One entry per CDR3 protein results from TCRdb running MiXCR on the 5' RACE reads. The table has approximately 230,000 distinct CDR3 sequences, over 5.5% seen once. The sample was also linked to a second study, of T cells expressing NK-cell markers.

The sample taken for sequencing was CD8+ T cells sorted from blood. These receptors were obtained from a woman between 18 and 29 years old in good health.

This clonotype appeared many times. The V gene is TRBV3-1, the J gene TRBJ2-3; D remains ambiguous. V was shortened by 0 bases and J by 1 base, with 11 bases between the two germline ends. The CDR3 has 16 residues. In germline, CDR1 is LGHDT, CDR2 YNNKEL (reference sequence). The CDR3 DNA sequence: TGTGCCAGCAGCCAAGATCATTGGGATCGCACAGATACGCAGTATTTT. This translates into CASSQDHWDRTDTQYF.

The chain is built from TRBV20-1 and TRBJ2-2; the D is unclear. CDR3 length equals 11 residues. CDR1 and CDR2 (germline): DFQATT, SNEGSKA (reference sequence). V shed 2 bases and J shed 4 bases, with 2 bases lying between them. In DNA, the CDR3 is TGCAGTGCTAGAAGCACCGGGGAGCTGTTTTTT. Its protein product is CSARSTGELFF.

Ten or more counts support this clonotype. The rearrangement uses TRBV27 and TRBJ2-7, with D possibly TRBD2 on 6 matching bases. The CDR3 covers 17 residues. Germline CDR1 reads MNHEY; CDR2 reads SMNVEV (reference sequence). The V and J ends lost 2 bases and 0 bases respectively, with 17 bases between them. CDR3 DNA: TGTGCCAGCAGTTTACGGGGGATGGCGGCCTACTCCTACGAGCAGTACTTC. It is translated as CASSLRGMAAYSYEQYF.

There are a few counts of this clonotype. The gene calls are TRBV7-6 and TRBJ2-1; D is perhaps TRBD1 (5 bases). Germline V gives CDR1 SGHVS, CDR2 FNYEAQ. There are 20 residues in the CDR3. The V end was cut by 3 bases, the J end by 2 bases, with 26 bases between. The CDR3 DNA reads as TGTGCCAGCAGCTTGGGTGTTTTTCGCGAACAGGAACAGACCTACAATGAGCAGTTCTTC. It specifies CASSLGVFREQEQTYNEQFF.

The table lists this clonotype with a few counts. This chain connects TRBV7-2 to TRBJ2-3; 7 positions agree with TRBD2. The CDR3 has 15 residues. J gave up 2 bases and V 6 bases, and 8 bases lay outside the gene matches. In germline, CDR1 is SGHTA, CDR2 FQGNSA. CDR3 loop: CASRVGTITTDTQYF. The CDR3 region has the DNA TGTGCCAGCAGAGTCGGGACTATCACCACAGATACGCAGTATTTT.

There are many counts of this clonotype. V and J are TRBV7-2 and TRBJ2-3; D is unclear. This CDR3 is built from 13 residues. Germline values: CDR1 SGHTA, CDR2 FQGNSA. Between the trimmed V and J ends, which lost 1 base and 5 bases, there was a span of 7 bases. CDR3 amino acids: CASSLVTVDTQYF. The CDR3 DNA follows: TGTGCCAGCAGCTTAGTCACAGTAGATACGCAGTATTTT.

This chain links TRBV29-1 with TRBJ1-2, with D hard to call. The CDR3 is 11 amino acids. Germline CDR1 and CDR2: SQVTM and ANQGSEA. The V end was cut by 0 bases, the J end by 4 bases, with 3 bases between. CDR3 amino acids: CSVEDVYGYTF. Here the CDR3 DNA reads TGCAGCGTTGAAGATGTCTATGGCTACACCTTC.

This clonotype was detected ten times or more. This chain connects TRBV29-1 to TRBJ2-7, with D tentatively TRBD1 (6 bases). CDR1 is SQVTM, CDR2 ANQGSEA, per germline. V lost 6 bases to trimming and J lost 3 bases, with 15 bases between them. The CDR3 covers 13 residues. CDR3 DNA: TGCAGCGTACGAGGGGGAATCAGCTACGAGCAGTACTTC. It is translated as CSVRGGISYEQYF.

The chain employs TRBV11-2 and TRBJ2-1; no reliable D call. Germline loops: CDR1 SGHAT, CDR2 FQNNGV. The CDR3 extends over 17 amino acids. Deletions cut 2 bases from V and 0 bases from J, with 14 bases between. The CDR3 reads CASSLLPRSNSYNEQFF. CDR3 nucleotides: TGTGCCAGCAGCTTACTTCCGCGGTCAAACTCCTACAATGAGCAGTTCTTC.

This clonotype was seen only a few times. This rearrangement joins TRBV11-2 to TRBJ1-1, with D possibly TRBD1 on 5 matching bases. In germline, CDR1 is SGHAT, CDR2 FQNNGV. Trimming pared 2 bases from V and 10 bases from J, leaving 17 bases between. The CDR3 runs to 14 residues. CDR3 in DNA: TGTGCCAGCAGCTTACTCAGTATGACAGCGTCAGCTTTCTTT. As protein: CASSLLSMTASAFF.

The chain carries TRBV7-6 and TRBJ2-3, with TRBD2 matching 13 bases. Unmatched junction bases numbered 12, after V lost 4 bases and J lost 2 bases. Per the germline V gene, CDR1 is SGHVS and CDR2 is FNYEAQ. The length of the CDR3 is 19 residues. Here the CDR3 reads CASSYEGTSGVPVTDTQYF. DNA of the CDR3: TGTGCCAGCAGCTACGAGGGGACTAGCGGGGTACCCGTCACAGATACGCAGTATTTT.

This clonotype was seen only a few times. V is TRBV29-1 and J is TRBJ2-3, with D tentatively TRBD1 or TRBD2 (6 bases each). Trimming left V 7 bases short and J 2 bases short, with 16 bases between. This CDR3 has 14 amino acids. From germline, CDR1 is SQVTM and CDR2 ANQGSEA. The CDR3 reads CSGGRAGNTDTQYF. CDR3 bases: TGCAGCGGGGGGCGAGCGGGCAACACAGATACGCAGTATTTT.

In this sample, this clonotype turned up a few times. This chain connects TRBV10-3 to TRBJ2-7; 9 nucleotides align to TRBD2. With V trimmed by 3 bases and J by 2 bases, 5 bases remained unmatched. Germline assignment: CDR1 ENHRY and CDR2 SYGVKD. This CDR3 spans 15 amino acids. This CDR3 reads CAISDQREVPYEQYF. CDR3 DNA sequence: TGTGCCATCAGTGACCAGCGGGAGGTCCCCTACGAGCAGTACTTC.

This clonotype was detected ten times or more. The genes are TRBV7-9 and TRBJ2-1, with TRBD2 identical over 14 bases. Per the germline V gene, CDR1 is SEHNR and CDR2 is FQNEAQ (reference sequence). Trimming cost V 5 bases and J 0 bases; bases outside gene matches: 3. This CDR3 region has 17 residues. The chain's CDR3 is CASSPGTSGGSYNEQFF. DNA of the CDR3: TGTGCCAGCAGCCCAGGGACTAGCGGGGGCTCCTACAATGAGCAGTTCTTC.

This clonotype has a handful of counts. The DNA for the CDR3 is TGTGCCAGCACGCCCCCTACAGCCAGGCACAAAGACTATGGCTACACCTTC. Translation: CASTPPTARHKDYGYTF. The chain employs TRBV7-9 and TRBJ1-2; D is uncertain. CDR3 length: 17 amino acids. V was pared by 7 bases and J by 3 bases, with 24 bases between. The germline V gene encodes CDR1 SEHNR and CDR2 FQNEAQ (reference sequence).

The gene calls are TRBV11-2 and TRBJ1-2; 8 bases map to TRBD1. CDR1 and CDR2 (germline): SGHAT, FQNNGV. With 1 base clipped from V and 7 bases from J, the junction kept 8 bases outside the gene matches. The CDR3 length is 15 residues. The CDR3 here is CASSLVAGGESGYTF. CDR3 nucleotide sequence: TGTGCCAGCAGCTTAGTAGCAGGGGGCGAAAGTGGCTACACCTTC.

The J gene is TRBJ1-4, the V gene TRBV6-5; 10 positions match TRBD1. The length of the CDR3 is 14 residues. J was trimmed by 8 bases and V by 4 bases; bases with no gene match: 4. Looked up from germline, CDR1 is MNHEY and CDR2 is SVGAGI. The CDR3: CASSWDRGSEKLFF. In nucleotides, the CDR3 is TGTGCCAGCAGTTGGGACAGGGGATCGGAAAAACTGTTTTTT.

The chain combines TRBV20-1 with TRBJ1-1, with D unresolved. This CDR3 region has 15 residues. The germline gives CDR1 DFQATT, CDR2 SNEGSKA (reference sequence). Trimming shortened V by 3 bases and J by 2 bases, and 16 bases separated the two germline ends. The CDR3 is CSASGLAHRNTEAFF. DNA of the CDR3: TGCAGTGCTAGTGGTCTCGCACACCGAAACACTGAAGCTTTCTTT.

This clonotype was detected only a few times. The rearrangement links TRBV5-1 to TRBJ2-3; tentative D call: TRBD2 (6 bases). Germline CDR1 is SGHRS and CDR2 is YFSETQ. Trimming stripped 2 bases from V and 0 bases from J, with 10 bases between. The CDR3 sequence is 15 residues long. The CDR3 loop is CASSFPGSSTDTQYF. For the CDR3, the DNA is TGCGCCAGCAGCTTTCCCGGGAGCAGCACAGATACGCAGTATTTT.

The chain uses TRBV7-9 and TRBJ2-1; 12 bases agree with TRBD2. CDR1 and CDR2 from the germline V gene are SEHNR and FQNEAQ (reference sequence). CDR3 length: 15 amino acids. The J segment lost 6 bases and the V segment lost 5 bases, leaving 5 bases of the junction unmatched. The CDR3 region has the DNA TGTGCCAGCAGCCAGACTAGCGGGGGCCCCAATGAGCAGTTCTTC. Its protein is CASSQTSGGPNEQFF.

This clonotype has a handful of counts. The CDR3 bases are TGTGCCATCTGGACAGGGGGCGAGCAGTTCTTC. It encodes CAIWTGGEQFF. The chain recombines TRBV27 with TRBJ2-1; 11 bases map to TRBD1. Germline-derived CDR1 and CDR2 are MNHEY and SMNVEV (reference sequence). V lost 10 bases, J lost 10 bases, and 3 bases stayed unmatched. The CDR3 contains 11 residues.

This clonotype showed up just a few times. The genes are TRBV12-3 or TRBV12-4 and TRBJ2-1; D could derive from TRBD1 or TRBD2 (5 bases each). Trimming removed 8 bases at V and 3 bases at J, with 14 bases between. There are 14 residues in the CDR3. The CDR3 is CASGLGGGYNEQFF. CDR3 nucleotides: TGTGCCAGCGGGTTAGGTGGGGGCTACAATGAGCAGTTCTTC.

This chain connects TRBV20-1 to TRBJ2-1; D not resolved. Per germline, CDR1 DFQATT and CDR2 SNEGSKA (reference sequence). This CDR3 has 15 amino acids. V lost 4 bases, J lost 3 bases, and 16 bases lay in between. This chain's CDR3 is CSAITGVSGYNEQFF. CDR3 DNA: TGCAGTGCTATAACTGGGGTGTCTGGCTACAATGAGCAGTTCTTC.

Concerning this clonotype: Sequence at one end of the junction differs from germline and may be a read error. The chain links TRBV12-3 or TRBV12-4 to TRBJ2-2, with D tentatively TRBD1 or TRBD2 (5 bases each). This CDR3 contains 15 residues. The CDR3, as DNA: TGTGCCGGCAGTTTGGACGGGACCTACACCGGGGAGCTGTTTTTT. Translated: CAGSLDGTYTGELFF.

This clonotype was observed at least ten times. The CDR3 region is CASSPKGTDTQYF. Here the CDR3 DNA reads TGTGCCAGCTCACCAAAGGGCACAGATACGCAGTATTTT. This rearrangement joins TRBV18 to TRBJ2-3; D is undetermined. V was cut by 2 bases and J by 1 base, with 4 bases left in between. CDR1 is KGHSH, CDR2 LQKENI, per germline. This CDR3 comprises 13 residues. The variable domain in full, completed from reference TRBV18 and TRBJ2-3, reads NAGVMQNPRHLVRRRGQEARLRCSPMKGHSHVYWYRQLPEEGLKFMVYLQKENIIDESGMPKERFSAEFPKEGPSILRIQQVVRGDSAAYFCASSPKGTDTQYFGPGTRLTVL.

This clonotype was picked up many times. The V and J genes are TRBV12-3 or TRBV12-4 and TRBJ2-5, with D unclear. The V end was cut by 7 bases, the J end by 5 bases, with 17 bases between. The CDR3 loop spans 14 amino acids. The CDR3 region has the DNA TGTGCCAGCACCCCTGAGCCTCCCATCGAGACCCAGTACTTC. Protein sequence: CASTPEPPIETQYF.

The chain carries TRBV13 and TRBJ2-1, with a weak D call TRBD2 (6 bases). Germline CDR1 and CDR2: PRHDT and FYEKMQ (reference sequence). With 10 bases removed from V and 5 bases from J, the gap between germline ends came to 15 bases. The CDR3 is 13 residues long. The CDR3 DNA is TGTGCCACACGGGTAGCGGAGGACAATGAGCAGTTCTTC. The encoded protein is CATRVAEDNEQFF.